The table lists the clone carrying this T cell receptor (beta chain) with a few counts. The target antigen is unknown. The data belong to a study of blood T cells in healthy people across ages. The CDR3 extends over 18 amino acids. J lost 3 bases, V lost 2 bases, and 10 bases had no gene match. Study outcomes and limitations: Aged donors had fewer naive CD4+ cells and lower diversity than long-lived donors. Strong correlation was found linking TCR beta diversity to naive T cell percentage.

A second PCR of 7 to 11 cycles used a sample-barcoded 5' primer and a J-beta primer mix. MiXCR, run by TCRdb on the 5' RACE reads, gives a single entry per CDR3 protein. In the table there are around 500,000 distinct CDR3 sequences, about 26% of which are singletons. These same data were also listed under a study on T cells of mothers and their children.

The TCR was taken from a boy aged 2 to 9 in good health. Source material: blood. V gene TRBV12-3 or TRBV12-4 combines with J gene TRBJ2-5; 12 bases are a match to TRBD2. CDR3 residues: CASSLNPRTSGDEETQYF. The CDR3 nucleotides are TGTGCCAGCAGTTTAAACCCTCGGACTAGCGGGGACGAAGAGACCCAGTACTTC.